The 28 T cell receptor beta chains reported below all come from one sample, sequenced in a study of shared clonotypes between healthy human individuals. The data were produced by immunoSEQ multiplex PCR, yet TCRdb's version contains in-frame clones alone and is incomplete. The sample lists about 180,000 clones; approximately 95% were seen once. What was sequenced was naive CD4+ T cells sorted from blood. Subset here: CD45RA+ positively selected. All receptors come from a woman aged 30 to 39 in good health.

The chain couples TRBV10-1 to TRBJ2-5, with D tentatively TRBD1 or TRBD2 (5 bases each). The end of the DNA aligns better with TRBJ2-7, so the J call may be wrong. CDR1 is WNHNN, CDR2 SYGVQD, per germline (reference sequence). The CDR3 is 15 amino acids. The CDR3 DNA reads TGCGCCAGCAGTGAAGGTGCAGGGAGCTCCTACGAGCAGTACTTC. Protein: CASSEGAGSSYEQYF.

A few counts support this clone. This CDR3 is CASSFQYEQYF. CDR3 in DNA: TGTGCCAGCAGCTTCCAGTACGAGCAGTACTTC. The chain is built from TRBV7-9 and TRBJ2-7; no clear D. Per germline, CDR1 SEHNR and CDR2 FQNEAQ (reference sequence). This CDR3 comprises 11 residues. The V end was cut by 3 bases, the J end by 4 bases, with 4 bases between.

The J gene is TRBJ2-7, the V gene TRBV19, with 7 positions matching TRBD1. This CDR3 is 14 amino acids long. Looked up from germline, CDR1 is LNHDA and CDR2 is SQIVND (reference sequence). Trimming removed 4 bases from V and 1 base from J; junction bases left unmatched: 4. The CDR3 sequence is CASSTTGVSYEQYF. The CDR3 DNA is TGTGCCAGTAGTACTACAGGGGTATCCTACGAGCAGTACTTC.

This clone turned up a few times. The chain recombines TRBV27 with TRBJ2-7, with 11 bases matching TRBD2. The V segment lost 6 bases and the J segment 3 bases; nucleotides outside the gene matches: 1. There are 13 residues in the CDR3. CDR1 and CDR2 (germline): MNHEY, SMNVEV (reference sequence). This CDR3 is CASRTSGIYEQYF. The CDR3 DNA reads TGTGCCAGCAGGACTAGCGGGATCTACGAGCAGTACTTC.

This clone was counted a single time. This chain joins TRBV27 and TRBJ2-7; 9 bases map to TRBD2. The CDR3 has 14 residues. Germline V gene lookup returns CDR1 MNHEY and CDR2 SMNVEV (reference sequence). V lost 4 bases to trimming and J lost 6 bases; unmatched junction nucleotides: 7. The CDR3 reads CASSYSGRSGEQYF. In DNA form, the CDR3 reads TGTGCCAGCAGTTATAGCGGGAGAAGTGGCGAGCAGTACTTC.

The rearrangement uses TRBV9 and TRBJ1-2; maybe TRBD1 (5 bases). Germline CDR1 SGDLS, CDR2 YYNGEE. Trimming removed 3 bases from V and 6 bases from J, with 18 bases in between. CDR3 size: 15 residues. CDR3 in DNA: TGTGCCAGCAGCGCGTATGGCAGGGCAGCCCATGGCTACACCTTC. As protein: CASSAYGRAAHGYTF.

This rearrangement joins TRBV5-4 to TRBJ1-2; D might be TRBD1 (6 bases). V gave up 4 bases and J gave up 3 bases, with 13 bases separating them. This CDR3 has 14 amino acids. CDR1 and CDR2 (germline): SGHNT, YYREEE (reference sequence). The CDR3 loop reads CASSAGQSDYGYTF. As DNA, the CDR3 is TGTGCCAGCAGCGCAGGACAGTCCGACTATGGCTACACCTTC.

The chain combines TRBV5-1 with TRBJ2-2; unclear D gene. The CDR3 sequence is 14 residues long. CDR1 is SGHRS, CDR2 YFSETQ, per germline. Trimming removed 4 bases at V and 4 bases at J, with 11 bases between. The CDR3 protein is CASSPTLLTGELFF. CDR3 in DNA: TGCGCCAGCAGCCCAACACTACTCACCGGGGAGCTGTTTTTT.

V and J are TRBV5-4 and TRBJ2-1, with 7 bases matching TRBD2. Germline values: CDR1 SGHNT, CDR2 YYREEE (reference sequence). The CDR3 length is 15 residues. Trimming cost V 1 base and J 7 bases; bases outside gene matches: 8. The CDR3 nucleotides read TGTGCCAGCAGCTTGATTGCGGGAGTTTTGAATGAGCAGTTCTTC. It specifies CASSLIAGVLNEQFF.

The chain employs TRBV2 and TRBJ1-1, with a tentative D call TRBD1 (5 bases). V was trimmed by 2 bases and J by 3 bases, leaving 10 bases between them. Germline CDR1 and CDR2: SNHLY and FYNNEI. The CDR3 loop spans 14 amino acids. The CDR3 loop is CASSEQGRDTEAFF. CDR3 DNA: TGTGCCAGCAGTGAACAGGGTCGCGACACTGAAGCTTTCTTT.

The J gene is TRBJ1-1, the V gene TRBV2; 8 bases match TRBD1. With V trimmed by 8 bases and J by 3 bases, 11 bases remained unmatched. CDR1 is SNHLY, CDR2 FYNNEI, per germline. The CDR3 length is 15 residues. This chain's CDR3 is CASSDRVFGYTEAFF. The CDR3, as DNA: TGTGCCAGCTCGGACAGGGTATTTGGATACACTGAAGCTTTCTTT.

V gene TRBV6-5 combines with J gene TRBJ2-2; unclear D gene. V dropped 2 bases and J dropped 6 bases, with 13 bases sitting between them. In germline, CDR1 is MNHEY, CDR2 SVGAGI. The CDR3 length is 15 residues. Here the CDR3 DNA reads TGTGCCAGCAGTTACGGAATTCCCAGTCCCGGGGAGCTGTTTTTT. Its translation is CASSYGIPSPGELFF.

The V gene is TRBV5-4, the J gene TRBJ2-1; D might be TRBD2 (6 bases). Per the germline V gene, CDR1 is SGHNT and CDR2 is YYREEE (reference sequence). V dropped 4 bases and J dropped 7 bases, with 15 bases sitting between them. CDR3 length: 14 amino acids. Written as DNA, the CDR3 is TGTGCCAGCAGCCTACCCGGGAGTGGGAATGAGCAGTTCTTC. This gives the protein CASSLPGSGNEQFF.

The rearrangement links TRBV27 to TRBJ1-5; D is unclear. The CDR3 runs to 14 residues. Trimming removed 4 bases at V and 5 bases at J, with 12 bases between. CDR1 is MNHEY, CDR2 SMNVEV, per germline (reference sequence). The CDR3 DNA sequence: TGTGCCAGCAGTTCACAGTGGAGAGATCAGCCCCAGCATTTT. Amino acid sequence: CASSSQWRDQPQHF.

This chain uses TRBV21-1 with TRBJ1-3; TRBD1 is taken as the D call from the table, unchecked against the DNA. TRBV21-1 is tagged as a pseudogene. The CDR3 spans 18 residues. CDR3 loop: CASSKFPLRIPSGNTIYF. In DNA form, the CDR3 reads TGTGCCAGCAGCAAATTCCCCCTCAGAATCCCATCTGGAAACACCATATATTTT.

CDR3 residues: CASSSYRGPNYGYTF. The DNA for the CDR3 is TGTGCCAGCAGTTCCTACAGGGGACCCAACTATGGCTACACCTTC. The chain has TRBV28 and TRBJ1-2; the match to TRBD1 covers 7 bases. Trimming at V came to 4 bases and at J to 2 bases, leaving 7 bases not matched to a gene. This CDR3 region has 15 residues. CDR1 and CDR2 (germline): MDHEN, SYDVKM.

This chain links TRBV2 with TRBJ1-2, with D perhaps matching TRBD1 (5 bases). There are 14 residues in the CDR3. Trimming removed 1 base from V and 1 base from J, with 7 bases in between. From germline, CDR1 is SNHLY and CDR2 FYNNEI. The CDR3 nucleotides read TGTGCCAGCAGTGAAGGGAGGGGTAACTATGGCTACACCTTC. Its translation: CASSEGRGNYGYTF.

This clone has a handful of counts. V and J are TRBV18 and TRBJ2-7; tentative D call: TRBD2 (6 bases). The V end was cut by 4 bases, the J end by 2 bases, with 12 bases between. CDR3 length: 14 amino acids. CDR1 is KGHSH and CDR2 is LQKENI in the germline V gene. CDR3 DNA: TGTGCCAGCTCACGGGACTCCCTCGCCTACGAGCAGTACTTC. This sequence encodes CASSRDSLAYEQYF.

This clone was counted once. This chain links TRBV6-5 with TRBJ1-2; 7 nucleotides line up with TRBD1. Trimming at V came to 6 bases and at J to 6 bases, leaving 4 bases not matched to a gene. Germline-derived CDR1 and CDR2 are MNHEY and SVGAGI. There are 12 residues in the CDR3. Written as DNA, the CDR3 is TGTGCCAGCAGCAGGGGGAAAAATGGCTACACCTTC. It translates to CASSRGKNGYTF.

The gene calls are TRBV2 and TRBJ2-6; D gene ambiguous. Germline CDR1 reads SNHLY; CDR2 reads FYNNEI. The CDR3 totals 16 residues. V lost 2 bases and J 3 bases, leaving 11 bases between the germline ends. CDR3 sequence: CASSEPSPSGANVLTF. In nucleotides, the CDR3 is TGTGCCAGCAGTGAACCCTCCCCTAGTGGGGCCAACGTCCTGACTTTC.

The chain uses TRBV4-1 and TRBJ1-2; 7 nucleotides match TRBD1. V was clipped by 3 bases and J by 6 bases; unmatched bases: 13. CDR1 is MGHRA, CDR2 YSYEKL, per germline. CDR3 length: 16 amino acids. CDR3: CASSQGRSDRVHGYTF. The CDR3 bases are TGCGCCAGCAGCCAGGGACGTTCCGACAGGGTCCATGGCTACACCTTC.

The chain uses TRBV28 and TRBJ2-1; 10 nucleotides agree with TRBD1. This CDR3 is 15 amino acids long. Per germline, CDR1 MDHEN and CDR2 SYDVKM. The V gene end was trimmed by 3 bases and the J gene end by 7 bases; junction bases not matched to a gene: 6. The CDR3 spells CASSLRGTGDNEQFF. The CDR3, as DNA: TGTGCCAGCAGTTTGCGAGGGACAGGGGATAATGAGCAGTTCTTC.

This clone was found once. The V call is TRBV7-2, the J call TRBJ1-3; D is unresolved. The CDR3 loop spans 16 amino acids. The germline V gene has CDR1 SGHTA and CDR2 FQGNSA. Trimming pared 5 bases from V and 9 bases from J, leaving 23 bases between. The chain's CDR3 is CASSPEGSDPGGTIYF. In nucleotides, the CDR3 is TGTGCCAGCAGCCCCGAAGGGTCGGACCCCGGAGGCACCATATATTTT. Combining the CDR3 with reference TRBV7-2 and TRBJ1-3 gives the whole variable domain GAGVSQSPSNKVTEKGKDVELRCDPISGHTALYWYRQSLGQGLEFLIYFQGNSAPDKSGLPSDRFSAERTGGSVSTLTIQRTQQEDSAVYLCASSPEGSDPGGTIYFGEGSWLTVV.

This clone was detected once. This chain uses TRBV7-9 with TRBJ1-3; D uncertain. Germline V gene data show CDR1 as SEHNR and CDR2 as FQNEAQ (reference sequence). V was cut by 3 bases and J by 0 bases, with 15 bases left in between. The CDR3 length is 17 residues. CDR3: CASSFQRKTSSGNTIYF. DNA for the CDR3: TGTGCCAGCAGCTTTCAGAGAAAGACGAGCTCTGGAAACACCATATATTTT.

The chain employs TRBV5-1 and TRBJ2-7; 7 nucleotides match TRBD2. V lost 1 base, J lost 6 bases, and 10 bases stayed unmatched. CDR3 length: 15 amino acids. Per the germline V gene, CDR1 is SGHRS and CDR2 is YFSETQ. The CDR3 region has the DNA TGCGCCAGCAGCTTGACCGGGACTACCTTCGCCGAGCAGTACTTC. Its translation: CASSLTGTTFAEQYF.

This clone was found once. The J gene is TRBJ2-1, the V gene TRBV6-5; 7 positions match TRBD2. The CDR3 extends over 15 amino acids. Germline V gene data show CDR1 as MNHEY and CDR2 as SVGAGI. Germline trimming cut 7 bases from V and 6 bases from J; bases unmatched to any gene: 12. CDR3 nucleotides: TGTGCCAGCAATACCCTTGCGGGAGTGGTCAATGAGCAGTTCTTC. Translation: CASNTLAGVVNEQFF.

This chain joins TRBV6-6 and TRBJ2-5; D remains ambiguous. The J call is in doubt because the DNA end fits TRBJ2-7 better. Germline V CDR1 and CDR2: MNHNY, SVGAGI (reference sequence). The CDR3 has 14 amino acids. Here the CDR3 reads CASSYGGNLGEQYF. Here the CDR3 DNA reads TGTGCCAGCAGTTATGGCGGCAACCTAGGCGAGCAGTACTTC.

The chain uses TRBV28 and TRBJ2-1, with D tentatively TRBD2 (5 bases). Germline V lookup: CDR1 MDHEN, CDR2 SYDVKM. The V end was cut by 11 bases, the J end by 3 bases, with 11 bases between. The CDR3 spans 12 residues. Written as DNA, the CDR3 is TGTGCCGCGGGCAGTGGCTACAATGAGCAGTTCTTC. Its protein product is CAAGSGYNEQFF.